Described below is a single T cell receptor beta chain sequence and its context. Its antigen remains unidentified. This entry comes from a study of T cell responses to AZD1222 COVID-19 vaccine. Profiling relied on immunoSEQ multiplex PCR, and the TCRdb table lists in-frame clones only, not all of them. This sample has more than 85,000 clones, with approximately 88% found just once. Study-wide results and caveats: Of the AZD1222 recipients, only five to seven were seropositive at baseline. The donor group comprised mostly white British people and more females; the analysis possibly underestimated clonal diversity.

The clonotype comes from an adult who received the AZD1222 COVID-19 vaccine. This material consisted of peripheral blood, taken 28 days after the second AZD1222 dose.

The CDR3 DNA follows: TGTGCCAGTCTCGTAGGCGGGAGGGCCGCGGATACGCAGTATTTT. It codes for CASLVGGRAADTQYF. The rearrangement links TRBV2 to TRBJ2-3; 9 bases agree with TRBD2. CDR1 and CDR2 (germline): SNHLY, FYNNEI. The trim removed 9 bases at V and 6 bases at J, leaving 13 bases unmatched. The CDR3 sequence is 15 residues long.